The 23 T cell receptor beta chains reported below all come from one sample, sequenced in a study of beta chain features in type 1 diabetes. The study, taken as a whole, reports: Shortening that was moderate but significant affected the TCRB CDR3s of Type 1 diabetes patients in all four CD4+ subsets.

No antigen has been identified for these receptors. Reverse transcription of all isolated RNA meant that expressed TCRB transcripts were sequenced. Sequencing used immunoSEQ multiplex PCR; TCRdb keeps in-frame clones, though not all of them. The sample includes 500,000 to 850,000 clones, 11% to 15% seen only once; the top ten take 0.04%. The sample comprised naive CD4+ T cells from blood. The origin of the receptors is a man aged 18 to 35 with type 1 diabetes.

The chain combines TRBV18 with TRBJ2-3; tentatively, D is TRBD1 (6 bases). The CDR3 sequence is 17 residues long. Per germline, CDR1 KGHSH and CDR2 LQKENI. The ends were cut back, 4 bases at V and 1 base at J, with 18 bases in the middle. The CDR3 sequence is CASSLHRDTSGTDTQYF. The CDR3 DNA reads TGTGCCAGCTCACTCCATCGGGACACCTCGGGCACAGATACGCAGTATTTT.

This clone was detected only a few times. The chain uses TRBV18 and TRBJ1-5; tentatively, D is TRBD1 (6 bases). Trimming took 3 bases from V and 9 from J, leaving 12 bases between them. CDR3 length: 13 amino acids. Per germline, CDR1 KGHSH and CDR2 LQKENI. The CDR3 here is CASSPQGMRPQHF. CDR3 nucleotide sequence: TGTGCCAGCTCACCCCAGGGGATGAGGCCCCAGCATTTT.

In this sample, this clone turned up a few times. The chain recombines TRBV28 with TRBJ1-1, with 7 bases fitting TRBD1. V dropped 5 bases and J dropped 5; count of bases not matched to a gene: 2. The CDR3 is 12 amino acids. Per the germline V gene, CDR1 is MDHEN and CDR2 is SYDVKM. CDR3 in amino acids: CASSIQGTEAFF. CDR3 in DNA: TGTGCCAGCAGTATACAGGGGACTGAAGCTTTCTTT.

The V and J genes are TRBV28 and TRBJ1-2; possible D gene TRBD1, 6 bases. CDR1 and CDR2 (germline): MDHEN, SYDVKM. V lost 6 bases and J lost 7, with 15 bases in between. The CDR3 covers 13 residues. In DNA, the CDR3 is TGTGCCAGCAGCTCAACAGGGTCGGCTGGCTACACCTTC. This encodes CASSSTGSAGYTF.

The chain couples TRBV4-1 to TRBJ1-5, with TRBD1 identical over 8 bases. With 4 bases clipped from V and 6 bases from J, the junction kept 8 bases outside the gene matches. Germline CDR1 reads MGHRA; CDR2 reads YSYEKL. CDR3 length: 15 residues. The CDR3 protein is CASSPLQGASQPQHF. CDR3 DNA: TGCGCCAGCAGCCCCTTGCAGGGGGCTTCTCAGCCCCAGCATTTT.

The chain uses TRBV7-2 and TRBJ2-7, with D possibly TRBD1 on 7 matching bases. V was clipped by 5 bases and J by 3 bases, with 14 bases between them. The CDR3 runs 14 residues. Germline assignment: CDR1 SGHTA and CDR2 FQGNSA. CDR3 nucleotide sequence: TGTGCCAGCAGCCCCCGCAGGGGGGTCTACGAGCAGTACTTC. Translated, it gives CASSPRRGVYEQYF.

This clone was observed a few times. This chain links TRBV7-9 with TRBJ1-1; possibly TRBD1 for D (5 bases). Per germline, CDR1 SEHNR and CDR2 FQNEAQ (reference sequence). Trimming removed 2 bases from V and 4 bases from J, with 11 bases in between. The CDR3 extends over 14 amino acids. CDR3 in amino acids: CASSLQGGGTEAFF. CDR3 in DNA: TGTGCCAGCAGCTTACAGGGCGGTGGCACTGAAGCTTTCTTT.

This chain joins TRBV5-6 and TRBJ2-5; 7 positions agree with TRBD1. This CDR3 region has 12 residues. CDR1 is SGHDT, CDR2 YYEEEE, per germline. The V segment lost 4 bases and the J segment 7 bases; nucleotides outside the gene matches: 4. CDR3 protein: CASSPGGRTQYF. CDR3 DNA sequence: TGTGCCAGCAGCCCAGGGGGAAGGACCCAGTACTTC.

The table lists this clone with a few counts. The J gene is TRBJ1-4, the V gene TRBV28; no definite D call. The V end was cut by 10 bases, the J end by 5 bases, with 14 bases between. Germline CDR1 reads MDHEN; CDR2 reads SYDVKM. This CDR3 is built from 13 residues. This chain's CDR3 is CATSQYENEKLFF. In DNA form, the CDR3 reads TGTGCCACCTCGCAGTATGAGAATGAAAAACTGTTTTTT.

This chain joins TRBV13 and TRBJ2-1, with D tentatively TRBD1 (6 bases). Trimming pared 6 bases from V and 0 bases from J, leaving 9 bases between. Germline-derived CDR1 and CDR2 are PRHDT and FYEKMQ (reference sequence). CDR3 length: 14 amino acids. Here the CDR3 reads CASSAGASYNEQFF. CDR3 nucleotide sequence: TGTGCCAGCAGTGCAGGGGCCTCCTACAATGAGCAGTTCTTC.

Only a few counts were recorded for this clone. The chain combines TRBV7-6 with TRBJ2-7; D might be TRBD2 (5 bases). Trimming pared 4 bases from V and 7 bases from J, leaving 23 bases between. Germline CDR1 SGHVS, CDR2 FNYEAQ. The CDR3 has 16 amino acids. The CDR3 DNA sequence: TGTGCCAGCAGCTCCGCTCTAGGAGCTGGAGGTGGTGAGCAGTACTTC. Translated, it gives CASSSALGAGGGEQYF.

This clone has a handful of counts. J is TRBJ2-5 and V is TRBV18; either TRBD1 or TRBD2 may supply D (5 bases each). The length of the CDR3 is 14 residues. CDR1 and CDR2 (germline): KGHSH, LQKENI. V dropped 3 bases and J dropped 5 bases, with 13 bases sitting between them. The DNA for the CDR3 is TGTGCCAGCTCACCTGGGGGAAGGCGGGAGACCCAGTACTTC. Protein sequence: CASSPGGRRETQYF.

This clone showed up just a few times. CDR3 nucleotide sequence: TGCAGCGTTGAAGGTAGAGGCAAGAACTATGGCTACACCTTC. Protein: CSVEGRGKNYGYTF. V is TRBV29-1 and J is TRBJ1-2, with D uncertain. The V end lost 1 base, the J end lost 2 bases, and 11 bases lay between the germline ends. Germline V gene lookup returns CDR1 SQVTM and CDR2 ANQGSEA. This CDR3 contains 14 residues.

CDR3 coding DNA: TGTGCCAGCAGTGAATATCACAGGGGATCGGATGGCTACACCTTC. Protein product: CASSEYHRGSDGYTF. This chain uses TRBV25-1 with TRBJ1-2; 7 positions agree with TRBD1. CDR3 length equals 15 residues. Germline V CDR1 and CDR2: MGHDK, SYGVNS. Losses at the gene ends were 0 bases for V and 6 bases for J; bases not matched to a gene: 7.

J is TRBJ2-3 and V is TRBV9; D possibly corresponds to TRBD2 (6 bases). The V gene lost 2 bases and the J gene lost 4 bases, with 20 bases spanning the gap. CDR3 length equals 17 residues. CDR1 and CDR2 from the germline V gene are SGDLS and YYNGEE. Written as DNA, the CDR3 is TGTGCCAGCAGCGTTTTTGGGACTCCGGGTCTCTCAGATACGCAGTATTTT. Translated, it gives CASSVFGTPGLSDTQYF.

This chain uses TRBV4-3 with TRBJ1-4, with 7 bases lining up with TRBD1. The CDR3 covers 15 residues. Trimming removed 3 bases from V and 6 bases from J; junction bases left unmatched: 7. Germline CDR1 and CDR2: LGHNA and YSLEER. Here the CDR3 DNA reads TGCGCCAGCAGCCAGGAACAGGGGATGGATGAAAAACTGTTTTTT. Translation gives CASSQEQGMDEKLFF.

The chain has TRBV23-1 and TRBJ1-5, with D possibly matching TRBD1 (5 bases). TRBV23-1 is designated an ORF whose function remains uncertain. V lost 11 bases to trimming and J lost 5 bases, with 22 bases between them. The CDR3 spans 15 residues. CDR3: CASMLDSRRDQPQHF. CDR3 nucleotide sequence: TGCGCCTCGATGCTCGACAGCCGTCGGGATCAGCCCCAGCATTTT.

The chain couples TRBV6-5 to TRBJ1-5; D is ambiguous. Trimming removed 2 bases at V and 4 bases at J, with 9 bases between. Per the germline V gene, CDR1 is MNHEY and CDR2 is SVGAGI. The CDR3 runs to 14 residues. In nucleotides, the CDR3 is TGTGCCAGCAGTTACGGGTCGGCGAATCAGCCCCAGCATTTT. This encodes CASSYGSANQPQHF.

This clone was seen only a few times. The chain has TRBV29-1 and TRBJ1-4, with unresolved D. Between the trimmed V and J ends, which lost 7 bases and 5 bases, there was a span of 11 bases. CDR3 length equals 12 residues. CDR1 is SQVTM and CDR2 is ANQGSEA in the germline V gene. CDR3 sequence (DNA): TGCAGCGCCTCACACATGAATGAAAAACTGTTTTTT. Its protein is CSASHMNEKLFF.

The chain joins TRBV14 to TRBJ1-6, with D maybe TRBD1 (5 bases). The CDR3 has 13 amino acids. V was pared by 6 bases and J by 10 bases, with 13 bases between. Germline lookup yields CDR1 SGHDN and CDR2 FVKESK. CDR3 nucleotide sequence: TGTGCCAGCAGTGGTGACAGCTACTCACCCCTCCACTTT. Translation: CASSGDSYSPLHF. The full variable domain, its missing parts supplied by reference TRBV14 and TRBJ1-6, is EAGVTQFPSHSVIEKGQTVTLRCDPISGHDNLYWYRRVMGKEIKFLLHFVKESKQDESGMPNNRFLAERTGGTYSTLKVQPAELEDSGVYFCASSGDSYSPLHFGNGTRLTVT.

The gene calls are TRBV7-9 and TRBJ1-5; D call uncertain. This CDR3 has 12 residues. Deletions cut 1 base from V and 11 bases from J, with 9 bases between. CDR1 and CDR2 from the germline V gene are SEHNR and FQNEAQ (reference sequence). The CDR3 is CASSLESWAQHF. The CDR3 coding sequence is TGTGCCAGCAGCTTAGAGTCTTGGGCCCAGCATTTT.

The chain couples TRBV4-3 to TRBJ2-3, with a weak D call TRBD2 (6 bases). The V gene's germline CDR1 is LGHNA and CDR2 YSLEER. CDR3 length: 14 residues. V lost 4 bases and J lost 6, with 14 bases in between. DNA of the CDR3: TGCGCCAGCAGCCGCAGAACGGGGGAGGATACGCAGTATTTT. Amino acids: CASSRRTGEDTQYF.

The chain links TRBV5-1 to TRBJ2-1, with 7 bases identical to TRBD1. The germline V gene encodes CDR1 SGHRS and CDR2 YFSETQ. The CDR3 totals 14 residues. The trim removed 0 bases at V and 7 bases at J, leaving 4 bases unmatched. Here the CDR3 DNA reads TGCGCCAGCAGCTTGGTTCAGGGGGTTAATGAGCAGTTCTTC. Residues: CASSLVQGVNEQFF.